One sample yielded the 10 T cell receptor beta chains listed below, sequenced in a study of post-analysis software for immune sequencing data. Libraries were made from TCR beta cDNA, and they carried unique molecular identifiers. TCRdb used MiXCR to reprocess the PCR reads, holding one entry per CDR3 protein. Of hundreds of thousands of distinct CDR3 sequences listed, 25% to 30% were seen once; the top ten hold roughly 0.57%. Study conclusions and caveats: About five TRBV segments were more frequent in patients than controls; TRBV5-6, TRBV5-1 and TRBV20-1 belonged to this group.

No antigen has been assigned to these receptors. The source material was blood. The receptors shown here come from a girl under 18 with multiple sclerosis.

The V gene is TRBV6-2 or TRBV6-3, the J gene TRBJ2-1, with D unclear. The CDR3 is made up of 13 amino acids. V was trimmed by 2 bases and J by 6 bases, leaving 8 bases between them. Per the germline V gene, CDR1 is MNHEY and CDR2 is SVGEGT. The CDR3 sequence: CASSYPPANEQFF. The CDR3 coding sequence is TGTGCCAGCAGTTACCCTCCTGCCAATGAGCAGTTCTTC.

This clonotype was counted a few times. The CDR3 reads CASSEKRQQTEKLFF. In DNA, the CDR3 is TGCGCCAGCAGTGAGAAGCGGCAACAAACCGAAAAACTGTTTTTT. This chain joins TRBV10-2 and TRBJ1-4, with no clear D. Germline CDR1 reads WSHSY; CDR2 reads SAAADI. With 2 bases removed from V and 8 bases from J, the gap between germline ends came to 15 bases. The CDR3 length is 15 residues.

This clonotype turned up a few times. The chain is built from TRBV11-2 and TRBJ2-3; D might be TRBD1 (5 bases). Germline CDR1 is SGHAT and CDR2 is FQNNGV. The CDR3 is made up of 14 amino acids. V lost 6 bases and J lost 2, with 12 bases in between. The CDR3 loop is CASSSDTDTDTQYF. CDR3 in DNA: TGTGCCAGCAGTTCGGACACAGACACAGATACGCAGTATTTT.

V is TRBV7-2 and J is TRBJ2-3; D not certain. Germline CDR1 reads SGHTA; CDR2 reads FQGNSA. The CDR3 spans 13 residues. The V gene lost 1 base and the J gene lost 9 bases, with 11 bases spanning the gap. The CDR3 protein is CASSLEAPRTQYF. As DNA, the CDR3 is TGTGCCAGCAGCTTAGAGGCCCCCCGCACGCAGTATTTT. The full variable domain, completed using reference TRBV7-2 and TRBJ2-3, is GAGVSQSPSNKVTEKGKDVELRCDPISGHTALYWYRQSLGQGLEFLIYFQGNSAPDKSGLPSDRFSAERTGGSVSTLTIQRTQQEDSAVYLCASSLEAPRTQYFGPGTRLTVL.

Only a few counts were recorded for this clonotype. The chain couples TRBV6-6 to TRBJ2-7; D gene uncertain. Looked up from germline, CDR1 is MNHNY and CDR2 is SVGAGI (reference sequence). This CDR3 comprises 13 residues. V gave up 2 bases and J gave up 6 bases, with 11 bases separating them. The CDR3 DNA reads as TGTGCCAGCAGTTACGGGTCCTCGGGCGAGCAGTACTTC. It is translated as CASSYGSSGEQYF.

V is TRBV20-1 and J is TRBJ2-7; 11 bases align to TRBD2. The germline V gene has CDR1 DFQATT and CDR2 SNEGSKA (reference sequence). J was trimmed by 4 bases and V by 4 bases; bases with no gene match: 3. The CDR3 extends over 13 amino acids. CDR3 protein: CSAKVAGGYEQYF. The CDR3 nucleotides are TGCAGTGCTAAAGTAGCGGGGGGGTACGAGCAGTACTTC.

V is TRBV7-2 and J is TRBJ2-5; D possibly corresponds to TRBD2 (5 bases). The V gene's germline CDR1 is SGHTA and CDR2 FQGNSA. Deletions cut 3 bases from V and 2 bases from J, with 13 bases between. CDR3 length: 15 amino acids. The CDR3 reads CASSFRPSGQETQYF. The CDR3 region has the DNA TGTGCCAGCAGCTTTCGGCCCTCGGGGCAAGAGACCCAGTACTTC.

This chain uses TRBV29-1 with TRBJ2-7; 7 bases fit TRBD2. This CDR3 comprises 14 residues. Germline V gives CDR1 SQVTM, CDR2 ANQGSEA. The V and J ends lost 7 bases and 0 bases, in that order; junction bases with no gene match: 9. This CDR3 is CSAALRETSYEQYF. As DNA, the CDR3 is TGCAGCGCGGCGCTGCGGGAGACCTCCTACGAGCAGTACTTC.

The sample holds a few counts of this clonotype. CDR3 region: CASSRGTSGAETQYF. DNA of the CDR3: TGTGCCAGCAGTAGGGGGACTAGCGGGGCAGAGACCCAGTACTTC. This chain connects TRBV6-5 to TRBJ2-5; TRBD2 matches 13 bases. This CDR3 comprises 15 residues. The trim removed 5 bases at V and 4 bases at J, leaving 4 bases unmatched. In germline, CDR1 is MNHEY, CDR2 SVGAGI.

The J gene is TRBJ2-4, the V gene TRBV5-1, with TRBD2 matching 14 bases. The end of the DNA is better explained by TRBJ2-7, so the J call may be wrong. The length of the CDR3 is 17 residues. Germline V gene data show CDR1 as SGHRS and CDR2 as YFSETQ. The chain's CDR3 is CASSHGLAGGLSYEQYF. CDR3 nucleotide sequence: TGCGCCAGCAGCCATGGACTAGCGGGAGGTTTATCCTACGAGCAGTACTTC.